Below are 5 T cell receptor beta chains sequenced from a single sample in a study of T cells in Graves' hyperthyroidism and ophthalmopathy. TCR beta CDR3 regions were amplified from RNA. The HTBI primer set was used in a first-round RT-PCR of the TCR CDR3. TCRdb re-called the multiplex PCR reads through MiXCR, storing one row per CDR3 protein. In the table there are approximately 430,000 distinct CDR3 sequences, 15% to 17% of which are singletons. The sample was blood. The receptors here all came from a woman between 18 and 29 years old with Graves' hyperthyroidism.

This clonotype was counted many times. V and J are TRBV28 and TRBJ1-3, with D possibly matching TRBD1 (5 bases). CDR3 length: 15 residues. Per germline, CDR1 MDHEN and CDR2 SYDVKM. V was clipped by 6 bases and J by 0 bases, with 12 bases between them. The CDR3 is CASREDMGSGNTIYF. The CDR3 nucleotides read TGTGCCAGCAGGGAGGACATGGGCTCTGGAAACACCATATATTTT.

This clonotype was seen at least ten times. This rearrangement joins TRBV2 to TRBJ1-1, with unresolved D. The CDR3 totals 13 residues. Germline CDR1 and CDR2: SNHLY and FYNNEI. The V end was cut by 4 bases, the J end by 4 bases, with 10 bases between. CDR3 nucleotides: TGTGCCAGCAGTGTTGACGGCAGCACTGAAGCTTTCTTT. Its translation: CASSVDGSTEAFF.

The genes are TRBV6-1 and TRBJ1-2, with 8 positions matching TRBD1. CDR3 length equals 14 residues. The V gene end was trimmed by 0 bases and the J gene end by 9 bases; junction bases not matched to a gene: 6. The germline gives CDR1 MNHNS, CDR2 SASEGT. The CDR3 DNA reads TGTGCCAGCAGTGAAGCCGGGACAGGCGAGAGCTACACCTTC. It specifies CASSEAGTGESYTF.

The J gene is TRBJ2-1, the V gene TRBV11-2; 7 bases map to TRBD1. J lost 5 bases, V lost 3 bases, and 10 bases had no gene match. CDR1 is SGHAT and CDR2 is FQNNGV in the germline V gene. There are 16 residues in the CDR3. DNA for the CDR3: TGTGCCAGCAGCTTGTACAGGGGTGAGGTGGACAATGAGCAGTTCTTC. This encodes CASSLYRGEVDNEQFF.

Points on this clonotype: Without the conserved terminal phenylalanine or tryptophan, this CDR3 likely stems from a read error. The chain has TRBV19 and TRBJ2-1; possible D gene TRBD2, 5 bases. This CDR3 is 13 amino acids long. V lost 10 bases, J lost 5 bases, and 15 bases lay in between. Germline CDR1 LNHDA, CDR2 SQIVND (reference sequence). CDR3 bases: TGTGCCACCTCAGGACTGGCGCACAATGAGCAGTTCCTC. Encoded protein: CATSGLAHNEQFL.